The rows below give T cell receptor beta chains drawn from one sample of a study of shared clonotypes between healthy human individuals. TCRdb keeps only in-frame clones here, not all; method: immunoSEQ multiplex PCR. This sample has roughly 2,000,000 clones, with around 96% found just once. Sequenced: naive CD8+ T cells sorted from blood. These receptors all stem from a man younger than 30 in good health. The CDR3 runs from the conserved cysteine through the conserved F or W. The order of the fields is D gene, J gene, V gene, CDR3 protein. A D gene is named only where the DNA matches it firmly.

TRBD2	TRBJ2-5	TRBV6-5	CASSLSSGGALETQYF
TRBD1	TRBJ2-7	TRBV7-9	CASSLSDRVSYEQYF
TRBD1	TRBJ1-5	TRBV7-9	CASSWGSGGSREPQHF
-	TRBJ2-1	TRBV11-2	CASSLDPGHLNEQFF
TRBD1	TRBJ1-2	TRBV6-5	CASSYGGTGVGYTF
-	TRBJ2-7	TRBV7-3	CASSLGARYEQYF
TRBD2	TRBJ2-5	TRBV7-9	CASSPLREGRQETQYF
-	TRBJ1-4	TRBV7-9	CASSPTGTEEEKLFF
TRBD1	TRBJ1-6	TRBV5-6	CASSSPTRDRQDSPLHF
TRBD2	TRBJ2-7	TRBV7-9	CASSPEAGGELEQYF
TRBD2	TRBJ2-7	TRBV5-6	CASSGGTSDVYEQYF
-	TRBJ2-7	TRBV7-9	CASSLDLSSYEQYF
-	TRBJ2-6	TRBV7-2	CASSLAGGPGANVLTF
-	TRBJ2-7	TRBV19	CATSGFSSYEQYF
TRBD2	TRBJ2-7	TRBV5-4	CASSLSPAGEYEQYF
TRBD1	TRBJ1-1	TRBV27	CASRRYTGDTEAFF
TRBD1	TRBJ2-7	TRBV27	CASSPLDRADEQYF
-	TRBJ2-5	TRBV19	CASSIGVFGQETQYF